The entry that follows covers one TCR beta chain sequence. Trimming removed 0 bases from V and 2 bases from J, with 10 bases in between. Germline V gives CDR1 MGHRA, CDR2 YSYEKL. The CDR3 contains 15 residues. This specimen belongs to a study of identifying expanded T cells in peripheral blood. During the collection period, no donor immune events like infections were recorded. The data were produced by immunoSEQ multiplex PCR, yet TCRdb's version contains in-frame clones alone and is incomplete. Seen here are about 52,000 clones, less than 85% observed once, and the top ten hold 12% to 15%. The chain employs TRBV4-1 and TRBJ1-1; D uncertain. The sequenced material came from blood. This TCR derives from a person between 18 and 75 years old in good health. The CDR3 loop is CASSQEGSINTEAFF. In DNA form, the CDR3 reads TGCGCCAGCAGCCAAGAAGGCAGCATCAACACTGAAGCTTTCTTT.